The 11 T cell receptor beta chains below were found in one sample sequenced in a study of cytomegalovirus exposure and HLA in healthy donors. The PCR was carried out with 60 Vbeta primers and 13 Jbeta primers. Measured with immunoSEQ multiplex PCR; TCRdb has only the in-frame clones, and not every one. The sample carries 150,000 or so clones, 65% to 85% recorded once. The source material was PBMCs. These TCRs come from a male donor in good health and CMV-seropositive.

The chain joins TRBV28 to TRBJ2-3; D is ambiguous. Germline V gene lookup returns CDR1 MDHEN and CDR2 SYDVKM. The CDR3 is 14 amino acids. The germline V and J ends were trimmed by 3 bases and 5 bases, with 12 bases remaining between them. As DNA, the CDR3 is TGTGCCAGCAGTTTTTCCACAGCCCGAGATACGCAGTATTTT. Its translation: CASSFSTARDTQYF.

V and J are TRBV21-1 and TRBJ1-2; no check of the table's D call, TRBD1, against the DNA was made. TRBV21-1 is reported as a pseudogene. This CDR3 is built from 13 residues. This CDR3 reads CASGPGGKGGYTF. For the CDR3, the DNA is TGTGCCAGCGGTCCAGGGGGCAAGGGTGGCTACACCTTC.

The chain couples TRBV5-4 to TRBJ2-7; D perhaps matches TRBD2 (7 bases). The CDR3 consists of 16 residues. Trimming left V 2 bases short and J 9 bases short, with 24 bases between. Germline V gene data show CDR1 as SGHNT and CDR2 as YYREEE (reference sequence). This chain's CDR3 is CASSFGGQGATSGQYF. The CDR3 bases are TGTGCCAGCAGCTTCGGGGGGCAGGGAGCTACGTCAGGGCAGTACTTC.

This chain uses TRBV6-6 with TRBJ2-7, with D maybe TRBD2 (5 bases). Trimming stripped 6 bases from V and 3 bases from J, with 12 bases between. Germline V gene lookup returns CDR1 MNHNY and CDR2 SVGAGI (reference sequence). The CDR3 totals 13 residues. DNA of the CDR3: TGTGCCAGCAGATTCTACCGGGACTACGAGCAGTACTTC. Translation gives CASRFYRDYEQYF.

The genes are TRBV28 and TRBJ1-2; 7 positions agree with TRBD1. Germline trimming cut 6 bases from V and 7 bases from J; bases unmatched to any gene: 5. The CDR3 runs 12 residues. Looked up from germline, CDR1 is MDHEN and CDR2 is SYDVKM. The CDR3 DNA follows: TGTGCCAGCAGCCGCCCAGGGGGTGGCTACACCTTC. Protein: CASSRPGGGYTF.

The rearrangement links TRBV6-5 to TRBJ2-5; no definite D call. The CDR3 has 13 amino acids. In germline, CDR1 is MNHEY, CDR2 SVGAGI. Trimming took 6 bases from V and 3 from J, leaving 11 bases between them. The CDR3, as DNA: TGTGCCAGCAGCCCATTTCGGGAAGAGACCCAGTACTTC. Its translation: CASSPFREETQYF.

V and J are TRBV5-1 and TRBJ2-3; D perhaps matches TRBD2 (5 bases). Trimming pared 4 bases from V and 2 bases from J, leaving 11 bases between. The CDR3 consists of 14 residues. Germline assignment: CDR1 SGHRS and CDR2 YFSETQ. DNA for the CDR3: TGCGCCAGCAGCCCGGGGAGCGACACAGATACGCAGTATTTT. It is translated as CASSPGSDTDTQYF.

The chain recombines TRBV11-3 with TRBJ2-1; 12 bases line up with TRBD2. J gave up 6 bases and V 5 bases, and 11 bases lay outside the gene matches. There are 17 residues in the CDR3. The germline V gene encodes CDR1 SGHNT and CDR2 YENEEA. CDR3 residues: CASSHGLAGGPFNEQFF. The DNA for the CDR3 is TGTGCCAGCAGCCACGGGCTAGCGGGAGGGCCGTTCAATGAGCAGTTCTTC.

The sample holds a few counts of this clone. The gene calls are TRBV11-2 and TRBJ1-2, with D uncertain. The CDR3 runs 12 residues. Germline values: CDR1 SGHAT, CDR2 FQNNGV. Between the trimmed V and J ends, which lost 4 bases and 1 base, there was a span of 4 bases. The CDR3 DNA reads TGTGCCAGCAGCTCAAATAACTATGGCTACACCTTC. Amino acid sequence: CASSSNNYGYTF.

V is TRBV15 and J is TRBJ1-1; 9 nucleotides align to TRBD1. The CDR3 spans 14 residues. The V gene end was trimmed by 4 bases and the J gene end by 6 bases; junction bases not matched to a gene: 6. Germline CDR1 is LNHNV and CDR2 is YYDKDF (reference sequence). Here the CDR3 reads CATSTDRGGPEAFF. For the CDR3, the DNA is TGTGCCACCAGCACGGACAGGGGAGGGCCTGAAGCTTTCTTT.

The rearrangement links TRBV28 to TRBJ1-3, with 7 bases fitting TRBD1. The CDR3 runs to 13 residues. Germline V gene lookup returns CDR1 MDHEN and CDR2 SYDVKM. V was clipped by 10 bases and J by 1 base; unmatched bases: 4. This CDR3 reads CANADRSGNTIYF. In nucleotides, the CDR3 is TGTGCCAACGCGGACAGGTCTGGAAACACCATATATTTT.